This passage covers 19 T cell receptor beta chains from one sample sequenced in a study of shared clonotypes between healthy human individuals. Method: immunoSEQ multiplex PCR; TCRdb's copy keeps in-frame clones and lacks some. The sample shows around 1,100,000 clones, 77% of them seen only once. The sample comprised memory CD4+ T cells from PBMCs. Subset indicated: CD45RA-negative fraction. These TCRs come from a man aged 18 to 30 in good health. Some clones in this sample may be carry-over from other donors' samples.

The chain recombines TRBV2 with TRBJ2-7; TRBD1 might be the D (6 bases). Germline-derived CDR1 and CDR2 are SNHLY and FYNNEI. Deletions cut 8 bases from V and 5 bases from J, with 16 bases between. This CDR3 spans 13 amino acids. Here the CDR3 reads CASGIQGVNEQYF. CDR3 bases: TGTGCCAGCGGTATACAGGGAGTGAACGAGCAGTACTTC. Complete variable domain (other parts from reference TRBV2 and TRBJ2-7): EPEVTQTPSHQVTQMGQEVILRCVPISNHLYFYWYRQILGQKVEFLVSFYNNEISEKSEIFDDQFSVERPDGSNFTLKIRSTKLEDSAMYFCASGIQGVNEQYFGPGTRLTVT.

The chain uses TRBV7-9 and TRBJ1-1, with D perhaps matching TRBD1 (5 bases). CDR3 length: 14 residues. Germline values: CDR1 SEHNR, CDR2 FQNEAQ (reference sequence). The V and J ends lost 2 bases and 4 bases respectively, with 11 bases between them. The DNA for the CDR3 is TGTGCCAGCAGCTTAAGAACAGGCCGCACTGAAGCTTTCTTT. It translates to CASSLRTGRTEAFF.

This clone has a handful of counts. V gene TRBV5-1 combines with J gene TRBJ2-7; D could derive from TRBD1 or TRBD2 (5 bases each). Germline CDR1 reads SGHRS; CDR2 reads YFSETQ. V lost 0 bases and J 6 bases, leaving 7 bases between the germline ends. This CDR3 spans 12 amino acids. This CDR3 reads CASSLAGPEQYF. The DNA of the CDR3 is TGCGCCAGCAGCTTGGCGGGGCCCGAGCAGTACTTC.

Concerning this clone: The germline gene is not matched at one end of the junction; a read error may be the cause. The chain has TRBV4-1 and TRBJ2-2, with D possibly being TRBD2 (6 bases). The CDR3 extends over 14 amino acids. Germline CDR1 and CDR2: MGHRA and YSYEKL. CDR3 in DNA: TGCGCCAGCAGCCAAGAGACACAGGTCGGGGGGCTGTTTTTT. Translation: CASSQETQVGGLFF.

J is TRBJ2-7 and V is TRBV5-4; 7 bases are shared with TRBD1. CDR1 is SGHNT and CDR2 is YYREEE in the germline V gene (reference sequence). This CDR3 contains 15 residues. The V gene end was trimmed by 3 bases and the J gene end by 5 bases; junction bases not matched to a gene: 11. Here the CDR3 DNA reads TGTGCCAGCAGCTCTCGCCGACAGGGCGACCACGAGCAGTACTTC. It is translated as CASSSRRQGDHEQYF.

The chain recombines TRBV7-2 with TRBJ2-7; 12 positions agree with TRBD2. J gave up 6 bases and V 5 bases, and 8 bases lay outside the gene matches. The CDR3 is made up of 15 amino acids. Germline loops: CDR1 SGHTA, CDR2 FQGNSA. CDR3 amino acids: CASSPGLAGTAEQYF. The CDR3 nucleotides are TGTGCCAGCAGCCCAGGACTAGCGGGAACGGCCGAGCAGTACTTC.

This clone has a single count. The rearrangement joins TRBV4-2 to TRBJ2-3; 9 positions match TRBD2. The CDR3 totals 16 residues. Per germline, CDR1 LGHNA and CDR2 YNFKEQ. After removal of 4 bases from V and 2 bases from J, the junction contained 7 bases not matched to a gene. The CDR3 spells CASSPLERGDTDTQYF. CDR3 DNA sequence: TGTGCCAGCAGCCCCCTGGAGCGGGGGGACACAGATACGCAGTATTTT.

V is TRBV7-2 and J is TRBJ1-4; TRBD1 is a possible D gene (5 bases). The germline V gene has CDR1 SGHTA and CDR2 FQGNSA. This CDR3 comprises 14 residues. V lost 4 bases and J 8 bases, leaving 14 bases between the germline ends. CDR3 nucleotides: TGTGCCAGCAGCTCTGGGGGAGAGGGAGAAAAACTGTTTTTT. It specifies CASSSGGEGEKLFF.

This clone showed up just a few times. The chain has TRBV5-1 and TRBJ2-5; 8 bases fit TRBD1. This CDR3 has 14 amino acids. Germline CDR1 and CDR2: SGHRS and YFSETQ. Trimming removed 6 bases from V and 4 bases from J; junction bases left unmatched: 8. Here the CDR3 reads CASNNPGGGETQYF. CDR3 bases: TGCGCCAGCAATAATCCAGGGGGCGGAGAGACCCAGTACTTC.

The J gene is TRBJ2-7, the V gene TRBV21-1; the D call TRBD1 from the table was never checked on the DNA. TRBV21-1 is recorded as a pseudogene. The CDR3 loop spans 13 amino acids. The CDR3 nucleotides are TGTGCCAGCAGCAAACACAGCTCCTACGAGCAGTACTTC. Protein: CASSKHSSYEQYF.

V gene TRBV7-3 combines with J gene TRBJ1-5; D may be TRBD1 (5 bases). CDR1 and CDR2 from the germline V gene are SGHTA and FQGTGA. The V and J ends lost 1 base and 7 bases respectively, with 14 bases between them. CDR3 length: 15 residues. The CDR3: CASSLMGGGGQPQHF. Written as DNA, the CDR3 is TGTGCCAGCAGCTTAATGGGGGGTGGCGGCCAGCCCCAGCATTTT.

A few counts support this clone. This rearrangement joins TRBV10-3 to TRBJ2-2; D possibly corresponds to TRBD2 (6 bases). The germline gives CDR1 ENHRY, CDR2 SYGVKD. Trimming took 10 bases from V and 2 from J, leaving 17 bases between them. The CDR3 is 15 residues long. The CDR3 loop is CATGGNGVNTGELFF. Here the CDR3 DNA reads TGTGCCACCGGAGGGAATGGGGTCAACACCGGGGAGCTGTTTTTT.

The V and J genes are TRBV7-3 and TRBJ2-7; D unresolved. Germline V gene data show CDR1 as SGHTA and CDR2 as FQGTGA. The CDR3 totals 13 residues. Between the trimmed V and J ends, which lost 5 bases and 9 bases, there was a span of 17 bases. CDR3 region: CASSPTSGSPQYF. CDR3 bases: TGTGCCAGCAGCCCAACGAGTGGTTCCCCGCAGTACTTC.

The CDR3 bases are TGTGCCAGCAACAAGGGCGGGAGTTTGTACGAGCAGTACTTC. Its protein is CASNKGGSLYEQYF. V is TRBV28 and J is TRBJ2-7; 7 bases are shared with TRBD2. The germline V gene encodes CDR1 MDHEN and CDR2 SYDVKM. The J segment lost 4 bases and the V segment lost 7 bases, leaving 10 bases of the junction unmatched. The CDR3 consists of 14 residues.

The chain joins TRBV19 to TRBJ1-3; 7 bases are a match to TRBD1. The CDR3 runs 14 residues. Trimming cost V 8 bases and J 1 base; bases outside gene matches: 5. Per the germline V gene, CDR1 is LNHDA and CDR2 is SQIVND (reference sequence). The CDR3 spells CASADRASGNTIYF. The CDR3 DNA follows: TGTGCCAGTGCCGACAGGGCTTCTGGAAACACCATATATTTT.

The sample holds a few counts of this clone. This rearrangement joins TRBV9 to TRBJ1-2; D perhaps matches TRBD1 (6 bases). CDR3 length: 14 residues. The V gene lost 0 bases and the J gene lost 9 bases, with 15 bases spanning the gap. The V gene's germline CDR1 is SGDLS and CDR2 YYNGEE. CDR3 sequence reads: CASSVDLGGRSYTF. The CDR3 DNA is TGTGCCAGCAGCGTAGACTTAGGGGGACGGAGCTACACCTTC.

The rearrangement uses TRBV28 and TRBJ2-6, with D possibly called TRBD1 or TRBD2 (7 bases each). The CDR3 loop spans 19 amino acids. Trimming removed 5 bases from V and 1 base from J, with 21 bases in between. In germline, CDR1 is MDHEN, CDR2 SYDVKM. CDR3 coding DNA: TGTGCCAGCAGTCCCCTGGGGAGGGGGCGCAGATCTGGGGCCAACGTCCTGACTTTC. Translating it yields CASSPLGRGRRSGANVLTF.

CDR3 region: CASSDYSEKLFF. In DNA, the CDR3 is TGTGCCAGCTCCGATTATAGCGAAAAACTGTTTTTT. This rearrangement joins TRBV28 to TRBJ1-4; D not resolved. Germline V gene lookup returns CDR1 MDHEN and CDR2 SYDVKM. CDR3 length equals 12 residues. Deletions cut 8 bases from V and 8 bases from J, with 12 bases between.

At least ten counts were recorded for this clone. Other DNA sequences in the sample encode the same CDR3. This chain connects TRBV2 to TRBJ1-2, with no clear D. V was cut by 1 base and J by 1 base, with 4 bases left in between. This CDR3 region has 13 residues. Germline loops: CDR1 SNHLY, CDR2 FYNNEI. The CDR3 protein is CASSEEGNYGYTF. DNA for the CDR3: TGTGCCAGCAGTGAAGAGGGTAACTATGGCTACACCTTC.